This T cell receptor beta chain emerged from a study of blood T cell repertoires in COVID-19. A word on this clone: The junction departs from the called germline gene at one end, perhaps through a read error.

In terms of age and location, participants ranged from roughly 18 to 95 years and lived in under 30 US areas. Clinical history as reported by participants underpinned cohort assignment. Either two negative PCRs, clearance, or symptom resolution qualified Cohort 3 donors as recovered. In the study's own analysis: By means of reference gene primer amplification, nucleated cell counts were estimated. The method was immunoSEQ multiplex PCR; TCRdb's version includes in-frame clones alone and lacks a portion of them. For V, J and clone size, that table is used; D and trimming come from the DNA. The sample lists about 270,000 clones; roughly nine tenths were seen once. Source material: PBMCs or T cells enriched from blood (not recorded which). This receptor was taken from a woman younger than 30 who had recovered from COVID-19.

This chain's CDR3 is CASSLTGGKETQYF. The CDR3, as DNA: TGTGCCAGCAGCCTAACAGGGGGCAAAGAGACCCAGTACTTC. V and J are TRBV7-3 and TRBJ2-5; 9 nucleotides agree with TRBD1. Germline V gene lookup returns CDR1 SGHTA and CDR2 FQGTGA. This CDR3 is 14 amino acids long.